This passage covers 9 T cell receptor beta chains from one sample sequenced in a study of blood T cell repertoires in COVID-19. Using immunoSEQ multiplex PCR, the repertoire was profiled, and TCRdb retains in-frame clones only, with some absent. Of fewer than 450,000 clones listed, about 91% are singletons. Sequencing was carried out using peripheral blood. The receptors here all came from a woman in her fifties or sixties with COVID-19, enrolled during active disease.

The V and J genes are TRBV5-1 and TRBJ1-1; D possibly corresponds to TRBD1 (6 bases). The CDR3 is made up of 13 amino acids. V was clipped by 5 bases and J by 2 bases, with 10 bases between them. Per the germline V gene, CDR1 is SGHRS and CDR2 is YFSETQ. The CDR3 is CASSRDKNTEAFF. The DNA for the CDR3 is TGCGCCAGCAGTCGGGACAAAAACACTGAAGCTTTCTTT.

The chain recombines TRBV7-2 with TRBJ1-5; D gene unclear. This CDR3 has 12 amino acids. Germline CDR1 and CDR2: SGHTA and FQGNSA. V lost 6 bases, J lost 4 bases, and 7 bases lay in between. CDR3 loop: CASREGNQPQHF. CDR3 DNA sequence: TGTGCCAGCAGGGAGGGTAATCAGCCCCAGCATTTT.

V usage is TRBV30 and J usage is TRBJ2-3; TRBD2 might be the D (7 bases). Germline CDR1 is GTSNPN and CDR2 is SVGIG (reference sequence). The length of the CDR3 is 15 residues. Trimming left V 1 base short and J 2 bases short, with 13 bases between. CDR3 DNA: TGTGCCTGGAGTGAAGGGGGGGGGCACACAGATACGCAGTATTTT. It encodes CAWSEGGGHTDTQYF. The whole variable domain, remainder taken from reference TRBV30 and TRBJ2-3, is SQTIHQWPATLVQPVGSPLSLECTVEGTSNPNLYWYRQAAGRGLQLLFYSVGIGQISSEVPQNLSASRPQDRQFILSSKKLLLSDSGFYLCAWSEGGGHTDTQYFGPGTRLTVL.

The genes are TRBV4-1 and TRBJ1-5; D remains ambiguous. CDR1 is MGHRA and CDR2 is YSYEKL in the germline V gene. Trimming stripped 3 bases from V and 7 bases from J, with 16 bases between. This CDR3 spans 15 amino acids. For the CDR3, the DNA is TGCGCCAGCAGCCATCCCGACGAGGGAATCCAGCCCCAGCATTTT. As protein: CASSHPDEGIQPQHF.

The V call is TRBV5-1, the J call TRBJ1-2; 9 nucleotides align to TRBD1. The germline V gene has CDR1 SGHRS and CDR2 YFSETQ. With V trimmed by 4 bases and J by 6 bases, 10 bases remained unmatched. The CDR3 sequence is 15 residues long. The chain's CDR3 is CASSITTRTGDGYTF. CDR3 sequence (DNA): TGCGCCAGCAGCATAACCACCCGGACAGGGGATGGCTACACCTTC.

Here the CDR3 DNA reads TGTGCCAGCATTATGACAGGGATGAACACTGAAGCTTTCTTT. It yields the protein CASIMTGMNTEAFF. This sequence joins TRBV6-5 and TRBJ1-1; 7 bases map to TRBD1. Germline-derived CDR1 and CDR2 are MNHEY and SVGAGI. The CDR3 extends over 14 amino acids. V shed 7 bases and J 0 bases; nucleotides not matched to a gene: 5.

This chain joins TRBV13 and TRBJ2-7; 9 bases line up with TRBD1. The germline gives CDR1 PRHDT, CDR2 FYEKMQ (reference sequence). With V trimmed by 1 base and J by 2 bases, 3 bases remained unmatched. This CDR3 spans 15 amino acids. In nucleotides, the CDR3 is TGTGCCAGCAGCTTAGAGACAGGGGGGCCCTACGAGCAGTACTTC. Encoded protein: CASSLETGGPYEQYF.

This clone was observed a single time. This chain connects TRBV7-3 to TRBJ1-2, with a tentative D call TRBD1 (6 bases). Germline V lookup: CDR1 SGHTA, CDR2 FQGTGA. The CDR3 totals 16 residues. V was trimmed by 5 bases and J by 0 bases, leaving 16 bases between them. DNA of the CDR3: TGTGCCAGCAGCCTCGACCACAGGGTAACTAACTATGGCTACACCTTC. Protein: CASSLDHRVTNYGYTF.

V is TRBV29-1 and J is TRBJ1-1; D might be TRBD1 (6 bases). CDR3 length equals 15 residues. V lost 4 bases and J 6 bases, leaving 21 bases between the germline ends. The germline V gene encodes CDR1 SQVTM and CDR2 ANQGSEA. The CDR3 sequence: CSVVEDSAYSAEAFF. In DNA, the CDR3 is TGCAGCGTTGTCGAGGACAGCGCTTATTCGGCTGAAGCTTTCTTT.